Below, 6 T cell receptor beta chains from the same sample are listed, as sequenced in a study of blood T cell repertoires in COVID-19. Using immunoSEQ multiplex PCR, the repertoire was profiled, and TCRdb retains in-frame clones only, with some absent. The repertoire includes approximately 97,000 clones, approximately 85% of them detected once, and over 9.5% sits in the top ten. The source material was peripheral blood. The receptors were gathered from a man between 40 and 49 years old with active or convalescent COVID-19.

A single count supports this clone. This chain uses TRBV5-1 with TRBJ2-3; D call uncertain. Trimming left V 0 bases short and J 6 bases short, with 11 bases between. The CDR3 sequence is 14 residues long. Per the germline V gene, CDR1 is SGHRS and CDR2 is YFSETQ. CDR3 nucleotides: TGCGCCAGCAGCTTGGCCGAGAACGGTGATACGCAGTATTTT. Its translation: CASSLAENGDTQYF. Variable domain in full (rest from reference TRBV5-1 and TRBJ2-3): KAGVTQTPRYLIKTRGQQVTLSCSPISGHRSVSWYQQTPGQGLQFLFEYFSETQRNKGNFPGRFSGRQFSNSRSEMNVSTLELGDSALYLCASSLAENGDTQYFGPGTRLTVL.

The rearrangement uses TRBV5-1 and TRBJ1-2; a weak D match, TRBD1 (6 bases). V was clipped by 8 bases and J by 0 bases, with 11 bases between them. The CDR3 consists of 13 residues. From germline, CDR1 is SGHRS and CDR2 YFSETQ. The CDR3 bases are TGCGCCAGACAGGGTCCATCTAACTATGGCTACACCTTC. The encoded protein is CARQGPSNYGYTF.

The chain recombines TRBV27 with TRBJ2-3, with TRBD2 matching 10 bases. The CDR3 sequence is 16 residues long. Germline CDR1 reads MNHEY; CDR2 reads SMNVEV (reference sequence). After removal of 5 bases from V and 2 bases from J, the junction contained 7 bases not matched to a gene. The CDR3 loop is CASSLERGGNTDTQYF. The CDR3 DNA is TGTGCCAGCAGTCTGGAGCGGGGGGGCAACACAGATACGCAGTATTTT.

V is TRBV7-9 and J is TRBJ2-1; D gene unclear. The germline gives CDR1 SEHNR, CDR2 FQNEAQ (reference sequence). Trimming left V 3 bases short and J 6 bases short, with 15 bases between. This CDR3 is built from 15 residues. The CDR3 reads CASSFTIGSGNEQFF. CDR3 nucleotide sequence: TGTGCCAGCAGCTTTACGATAGGTTCGGGCAATGAGCAGTTCTTC. The full variable domain, in which reference TRBV7-9 and TRBJ2-1 provide the parts outside the CDR3, is DTGVSQNPRHKITKRGQNVTFRCDPISEHNRLYWYRQTLGQGPEFLTYFQNEAQLEKSRLLSDRFSAERPKGSFSTLEIQRTEQGDSAMYLCASSFTIGSGNEQFFGPGTRLTVL.

V is TRBV5-5 and J is TRBJ1-4; D remains unclear. The V end was cut by 0 bases, the J end by 7 bases, with 4 bases between. Germline assignment: CDR1 SGHKS and CDR2 YYEKEE (reference sequence). This CDR3 has 12 amino acids. CDR3 loop: CASSLAFEKLFF. CDR3 nucleotide sequence: TGTGCCAGCAGCTTGGCCTTTGAAAAACTGTTTTTT.

J is TRBJ1-5 and V is TRBV19; unclear D gene. Trimming took off 0 bases at V and 3 bases at J, with 9 bases between the two ends. The CDR3 covers 15 residues. In germline, CDR1 is LNHDA, CDR2 SQIVND (reference sequence). CDR3: CASSIEIRYNQPQHF. The CDR3 region has the DNA TGTGCCAGTAGTATAGAGATCCGCTACAATCAGCCCCAGCATTTT.